This T cell receptor beta chain was found in a study of shared clonotypes between healthy human individuals (TCRdb year 2020). A note on the overall study: Three men and two women, aged 18 to 49 years, made up the cohort. For each donor, CD4 naive and CD4 memory were each given three plates, CD8 naive was given two plates, and CD8 memory was given one plate. Blood TCR repertoires of about 5 healthy adults were deeply sequenced to estimate repertoire size and the extent of clonotype sharing between individuals. Libraries were prepared and TCR repertoires were sequenced by different laboratories using diverse techniques, in order to increase sequencing depth and limit assay-specific biases. Between about 0.85 and 9.5 billion PBMCs per donor were obtained by leukapheresis.

Paper-wide results and their limitations: Incomplete sequencing was indicated by rarefaction of sorted-subset datasets, despite the large sequencing depth. Pairwise subsampling indicated that sequencing depth was expected to affect the degree of clonotype sharing among donors. When a handful of donors were compared, the shared fraction of clonotypes was roughly 4.8% for naive CD4, around 3.5% for naive CD8, more than 2% for memory CD4, and roughly 0.4% for memory CD8. Compared with non-shared clonotypes, the clonotypes found in all four sorted-subset donors had higher generation probabilities. Only blood was sampled, and tissue TCR repertoires likely differ from those in blood. Larger estimated clonotype richness was generally found for naive subsets than for memory subsets. The small number of donors limited the genetic and exposure-history diversity represented.

V gives up 6 bases and J gives up 6 bases, and the segment between their germline ends measures 18 bases. The CDR3 holds 15 amino acids from the cysteine to the phenylalanine. Solely the CDR3 DNA is kept, with 45 bases framed from the first base. From the germline V gene, CDR1 is SNHLY and CDR2 is FYNNEI. Healthy HIV-negative adults with no recently reported acute infections or vaccinations were included as donors. Only Caucasian adults living in Nashville, Tennessee, USA were represented among the donors. CD4+ T cells were enriched by magnetic negative selection; naive cells were then positively selected on CD45RA, and the negative fraction formed the memory subset. After blood collection by leukapheresis, PBMCs were isolated using Ficoll-Histopaque density gradient centrifugation and then cryopreserved in the vapor phase of liquid nitrogen. Analytical flow cytometry was used to check the purity and quantity of each magnetically sorted T cell population. From each sorted fraction, genomic DNA was isolated and quantified by UV absorbance on a Nanodrop 2000c.

Using the deep immunoSEQ assay, TCR CDR3 regions were amplified from genomic DNA by multiplex PCR. Extracted genomic DNA from each cell subset was spread evenly across all wells of several immunoSEQ 96-well plates, with each plate serving as a replicate. For sorted subsets, each replicate PCR was loaded with approximately 190 ng genomic DNA, equivalent to about 30,000 T cell genomes. Purified libraries were quantified with a Qubit 3.0 fluorometer, sized on a Bioanalyzer 2100, and re-quantified with the KAPA Library Quantification kit. Each immunoSEQ 96-well plate was sequenced on its own single-read 150-cycle Illumina NextSeq 550 flow cell. From the authors' description of their analysis: The immunoSEQ output contained only junctional sequences without quality scores, so filtering could not match that applied to full-length reads. Sequences were annotated with PyIR, a Python wrapper for IgBLAST v1.9, using IMGT germline references to assign V/J genes and CDR3. Reads with weak V/J assignments (E-value above 1e-6), missing CDR3, stop codons, out-of-frame junctions, or ambiguous translated residues were removed. V3J clonotypes were defined by identical inferred V gene, J gene, and CDR3 amino acid sequence. To compute the percentage overlap between repertoires, the number of shared unique clonotypes was divided by the size of the smaller repertoire. Richness of each repertoire was evaluated using RTK rarefaction, the Chao1 estimator, and Recon v2.1 estimates of unobserved clonotypes. OLGA was used to compute generation probabilities for all TCRbeta clonotypes that the gDNA method yielded from several donors. The source is immuneACCESS, and TCRdb retained only in-frame sequences with V and J called. Part of the clones is not carried over; for the studies checked, unresolved V genes explain less than half of this, and the remainder is unexplained. The V and J calls and clone size were taken over from that table, and D and trimming were inferred from the DNA. The sample table records roughly 2.2 million clones; roughly 90% of these occur just once. The top ten constitute around 0.38% of the sample.

This clone was detected only once. It has no known antigen specificity. Nothing much larger sits one base from this clone, and base qualities are not available. This chain is built from TRBV2 and TRBJ1-5; matching of 5 bases hints at TRBD1 as the D gene. The specimen was naive CD4+ T cells from PBMCs. In light of the paper, this sample's cell subset or site label describes: CD45RA+ positively selected. This receptor was identified in a man younger than 35 in good health. Some clones in this sample may be carry-over from other donors' samples. The CDR3: CASRERGKVFQPQHF. The DNA reads TGTGCCAGCAGAGAGCGGGGGAAGGTCTTTCAGCCCCAGCATTTT.